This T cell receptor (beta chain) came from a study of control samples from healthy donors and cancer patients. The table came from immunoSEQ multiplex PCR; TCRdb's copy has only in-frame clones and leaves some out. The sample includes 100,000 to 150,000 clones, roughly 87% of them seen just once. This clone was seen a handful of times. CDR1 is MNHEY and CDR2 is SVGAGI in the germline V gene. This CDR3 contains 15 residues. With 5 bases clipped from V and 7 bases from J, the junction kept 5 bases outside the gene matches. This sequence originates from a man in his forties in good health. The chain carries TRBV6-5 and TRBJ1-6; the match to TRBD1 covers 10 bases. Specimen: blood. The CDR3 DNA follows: TGTGCCAGCAGTACCTGGGACAGGGGAAATTCACCCCTCCACTTT. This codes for CASSTWDRGNSPLHF.